The present TCR beta chain was sequenced within a study of CD8 T cells in ankylosing spondylitis. Study results and limitations: Researchers reportedly found disease-linked clones significantly enriched in matched ankylosing spondylitis synovial fluid. Prior work had noted some motif variants in reactive arthritis blood and synovial fluid. Clones linked to disease, bearing a CD8+ phenotype, were relatively rare in peripheral blood. Within ankylosing spondylitis blood, a TCR beta motif made up of roughly eight highly homologous variants appeared to be characteristic.

This clonotype occurred a few times. What it recognizes is unknown. Per the germline V gene, CDR1 is MDHEN and CDR2 is SYDVKM. This CDR3 is built from 16 residues. V dropped 4 bases and J dropped 3 bases, with 18 bases sitting between them. TCRdb analysed the 5' RACE reads with MiXCR anew, one entry per CDR3 protein. The sample holds about 64,000 distinct CDR3 sequences, 6.2% seen once. The specimen was synovial fluid, either unsorted or a sorted T cell fraction (not recorded which). This rearrangement joins TRBV28 to TRBJ1-2, with D perhaps TRBD1 (5 bases). This TCR derives from a male donor with ankylosing spondylitis. The CDR3 loop is CASSWHQGSRDYGYTF. The CDR3 nucleotides read TGTGCCAGCAGTTGGCATCAGGGTTCCAGGGACTATGGCTACACCTTC.